The 15 T cell receptor beta chains below come from one sample, sequenced in a study of post-analysis software for immune sequencing data. Broader study findings: Patients carried roughly 5 TRBV segments more frequently than controls did, and TRBV5-6, TRBV5-1 and TRBV20-1 were among them.

Included in the TCR beta cDNA libraries were unique molecular identifiers. TCRdb used MiXCR to reprocess the PCR reads, holding one entry per CDR3 protein. Seen here are about 770,000 distinct CDR3 sequences, 35% to 55% observed once, and the top ten hold roughly 5.2%. These TCRs are of unknown antigen specificity. Specimen: blood. These receptors all come from a girl between 10 and 17 years old with multiple sclerosis.

This chain joins TRBV5-1 and TRBJ1-2; perhaps TRBD1 as D (5 bases). There are 15 residues in the CDR3. Trimming took 4 bases from V and 1 from J, leaving 14 bases between them. Germline CDR1 is SGHRS and CDR2 is YFSETQ. This CDR3 is CASSPEGLFNYGYTF. CDR3 DNA: TGCGCCAGCAGCCCGGAGGGACTTTTTAACTATGGCTACACCTTC. Complete variable domain (other parts from reference TRBV5-1 and TRBJ1-2): KAGVTQTPRYLIKTRGQQVTLSCSPISGHRSVSWYQQTPGQGLQFLFEYFSETQRNKGNFPGRFSGRQFSNSRSEMNVSTLELGDSALYLCASSPEGLFNYGYTFGSGTRLTVV.

Only one count was recorded for this clonotype. The rearrangement joins TRBV20-1 to TRBJ1-1, with a weak D call TRBD1 (5 bases). CDR1 is DFQATT and CDR2 is SNEGSKA in the germline V gene (reference sequence). This CDR3 spans 15 amino acids. V was shortened by 1 base and J by 0 bases, with 12 bases between the two germline ends. The CDR3 loop reads CSARAHMGVNTEAFF. CDR3 nucleotide sequence: TGCAGTGCTAGAGCGCACATGGGGGTGAACACTGAAGCTTTCTTT.

This clonotype turned up a few times. The gene calls are TRBV27 and TRBJ2-5; 9 bases line up with TRBD1. Near its end, the DNA agrees better with TRBJ2-7, so the J call may be wrong. Germline V lookup: CDR1 MNHEY, CDR2 SMNVEV (reference sequence). This CDR3 spans 14 amino acids. This CDR3 is CASSLAQGAGEQYF. CDR3 bases: TGTGCCAGCAGTTTAGCACAGGGGGCCGGCGAGCAGTACTTC.

The chain uses TRBV24-1 and TRBJ2-1; TRBD1 matches at 7 bases. From germline, CDR1 is KGHDR and CDR2 SFDVKD. The V gene end was trimmed by 3 bases and the J gene end by 9 bases; junction bases not matched to a gene: 13. The CDR3 runs to 16 residues. Here the CDR3 DNA reads TGTGCCACCAGTGATATACGAGGGGGCGCGGACGCTGAGCAGTTCTTC. As protein: CATSDIRGGADAEQFF.

This clonotype came up a few times. The rearrangement links TRBV29-1 to TRBJ2-5, with TRBD1 matching over 8 bases. CDR1 SQVTM and CDR2 ANQGSEA come from the germline V gene. This CDR3 has 13 residues. With V trimmed by 3 bases and J by 5 bases, 5 bases remained unmatched. The CDR3 coding sequence is TGCAGCGTTGAGGGACAGGTGGAGGAGACCCAGTACTTC. Translating it yields CSVEGQVEETQYF.

This clonotype was observed a handful of times. The chain is built from TRBV30 and TRBJ2-1, with D uncertain. Germline V gene sequence: CDR1 GTSNPN, CDR2 SVGIG (reference sequence). This CDR3 has 11 amino acids. The ends were cut back, 1 base at V and 7 bases at J, with 5 bases in the middle. In nucleotides, the CDR3 is TGTGCCTGGAGTGCGGTAAATGAGCAGTTCTTC. Translating gives CAWSAVNEQFF.

V and J are TRBV25-1 and TRBJ2-3; TRBD2 might be the D (5 bases). The V end lost 4 bases, the J end lost 4 bases, and 18 bases lay between the germline ends. The CDR3 consists of 16 residues. From germline, CDR1 is MGHDK and CDR2 SYGVNS. CDR3 in amino acids: CASSAHFTSAADTQYF. CDR3 in DNA: TGTGCCAGCAGTGCCCACTTCACTAGTGCCGCAGATACGCAGTATTTT.

The sample holds a few counts of this clonotype. The rearrangement links TRBV11-2 to TRBJ2-1; D is possibly TRBD1 or TRBD2 (5 bases each). Trimming took 5 bases from V and 7 from J, leaving 21 bases between them. Per the germline V gene, CDR1 is SGHAT and CDR2 is FQNNGV. The CDR3 spans 16 residues. DNA of the CDR3: TGTGCCAGCAGCCGGGACGGGGCCCCCTTTGAGAATGAGCAGTTCTTC. Protein product: CASSRDGAPFENEQFF.

The chain links TRBV7-9 to TRBJ2-5, with 9 bases fitting TRBD2. Germline CDR1 and CDR2: SEHNR and FQNEAQ (reference sequence). Losses at the gene ends were 5 bases for V and 2 bases for J; bases not matched to a gene: 9. This CDR3 is built from 16 residues. The CDR3 region has the DNA TGTGCCAGCAGCCGCGATAGCGGGAGCCGGCAAGAGACCCAGTACTTC. Translation gives CASSRDSGSRQETQYF.

In its sample, this clonotype was seen a few times. The V and J genes are TRBV5-1 and TRBJ2-3; D uncertain. The CDR3 consists of 15 residues. Trimming stripped 0 bases from V and 3 bases from J, with 11 bases between. CDR1 is SGHRS and CDR2 is YFSETQ in the germline V gene. The CDR3 spells CASSLVPGRTDTQYF. The DNA for the CDR3 is TGCGCCAGCAGCTTGGTACCAGGCAGAACAGATACGCAGTATTTT.

The chain couples TRBV20-1 to TRBJ2-3; D unclear. The CDR3 loop spans 11 amino acids. CDR1 is DFQATT and CDR2 is SNEGSKA in the germline V gene (reference sequence). The ends were cut back, 5 bases at V and 5 bases at J, with 8 bases in the middle. The CDR3 protein is CSAQQRDTQYF. The CDR3 DNA reads TGCAGTGCTCAACAGCGAGATACGCAGTATTTT.

V and J are TRBV10-3 and TRBJ1-1, with 7 bases matching TRBD1. This CDR3 contains 15 residues. V was pared by 6 bases and J by 0 bases, with 7 bases of the junction left unmatched. Germline CDR1 ENHRY, CDR2 SYGVKD. CDR3 sequence: CAIRTGIAMNTEAFF. In nucleotides, the CDR3 is TGTGCCATCAGGACAGGGATAGCCATGAACACTGAAGCTTTCTTT.

A few counts support this clonotype. CDR3 in amino acids: CASSLDRGLGYTF. CDR3 DNA: TGCGCCAGCAGCCTGGACAGGGGGCTCGGCTACACCTTC. The V gene is TRBV4-1, the J gene TRBJ1-2, with TRBD1 matching over 11 bases. In germline, CDR1 is MGHRA, CDR2 YSYEKL. V lost 4 bases, J lost 8 bases, and 3 bases stayed unmatched. The CDR3 loop spans 13 amino acids.

The chain couples TRBV6-6 to TRBJ2-1; TRBD1 matches at 10 bases. After removal of 8 bases from V and 6 bases from J, the junction contained 4 bases not matched to a gene. The CDR3 is 13 amino acids. Germline CDR1 reads MNHNY; CDR2 reads SVGAGI (reference sequence). The CDR3 sequence: CASCGQGVNEQFF. As DNA, the CDR3 is TGTGCCAGCTGCGGACAGGGGGTCAATGAGCAGTTCTTC.

The chain joins TRBV6-1 to TRBJ2-1; 13 bases line up with TRBD2. This CDR3 comprises 14 residues. J was trimmed by 15 bases and V by 10 bases; bases with no gene match: 15. Germline V gene data show CDR1 as MNHNS and CDR2 as SASEGT. The CDR3 DNA follows: TGTGCCACCAGACCCTTGGGACTAGCGGGACGACTGTTCTTC. Protein: CATRPLGLAGRLFF.